One and the same sample provided the 26 T cell receptor beta chains below, sequenced in a study of cytomegalovirus exposure and HLA in healthy donors. Libraries were prepared by immunoSEQ multiplex PCR; TCRdb keeps only in-frame clonotypes and omits some of them. The sample holds 240,000 or so clones; 75% to 90% are singletons and the top ten take around 1.2%. What was sequenced was PBMCs. All receptors come from a young woman in good health and CMV-seropositive.

The chain recombines TRBV10-2 with TRBJ2-1; the match to TRBD2 covers 8 bases. The germline V gene encodes CDR1 WSHSY and CDR2 SAAADI. This CDR3 contains 17 residues. Trimming took 4 bases from V and 9 from J; bases not matched to a gene: 17. CDR3 residues: CASSAGTSGTLGGEQFF. For the CDR3, the DNA is TGCGCCAGCAGTGCGGGTACTAGCGGTACCCTTGGGGGTGAGCAGTTCTTC.

This clone was observed a single time. The V call is TRBV5-6, the J call TRBJ1-1; a possible D gene is TRBD1 (5 bases). Germline CDR1 is SGHDT and CDR2 is YYEEEE. V dropped 0 bases and J dropped 1 base, with 10 bases sitting between them. The CDR3 runs to 15 residues. CDR3 region: CASSLGAGRNTEAFF. As DNA, the CDR3 is TGTGCCAGCAGCTTGGGGGCAGGGCGGAACACTGAAGCTTTCTTT.

This clone was observed a single time. CDR3 loop: CASSLRGSSYNEQFF. CDR3 sequence (DNA): TGTGCCAGCAGTTTAAGAGGGAGCTCCTACAATGAGCAGTTCTTC. V and J are TRBV27 and TRBJ2-1, with D possibly TRBD2 on 5 matching bases. Trimming removed 2 bases at V and 0 bases at J, with 8 bases between. The length of the CDR3 is 15 residues. Germline V gene lookup returns CDR1 MNHEY and CDR2 SMNVEV (reference sequence).

The chain employs TRBV5-1 and TRBJ2-3, with TRBD2 matching 11 bases. Trimming took 1 base from V and 1 from J; bases not matched to a gene: 2. CDR1 is SGHRS, CDR2 YFSETQ, per germline. There are 16 residues in the CDR3. CDR3: CASSLTSGRGTDTQYF. The CDR3 DNA sequence: TGCGCCAGCAGCTTGACTAGCGGGAGAGGCACAGATACGCAGTATTTT.

The chain couples TRBV30 to TRBJ2-1, with D maybe TRBD2 (5 bases). Germline V gene lookup returns CDR1 GTSNPN and CDR2 SVGIG (reference sequence). V was cut by 2 bases and J by 4 bases, with 12 bases left in between. The CDR3 consists of 14 residues. The CDR3 reads CAWSSVSGYNEQFF. DNA of the CDR3: TGTGCCTGGAGTTCGGTATCGGGGTACAATGAGCAGTTCTTC.

V usage is TRBV14 and J usage is TRBJ2-1, with TRBD2 identical over 7 bases. J lost 8 bases, V lost 0 bases, and 7 bases had no gene match. The germline gives CDR1 SGHDN, CDR2 FVKESK. The CDR3 contains 15 residues. CDR3 in amino acids: CASSQDWGGLDEQFF. The CDR3 DNA follows: TGTGCCAGCAGCCAAGACTGGGGGGGGTTGGATGAGCAGTTCTTC.

A few counts support this clone. The chain joins TRBV19 to TRBJ1-2; 10 bases match TRBD1. From germline, CDR1 is LNHDA and CDR2 SQIVND (reference sequence). The CDR3 has 13 amino acids. V shed 8 bases, J shed 4 bases, and the junction held 4 bases outside the gene matches. This chain's CDR3 is CASGGQGSYGYTF. DNA of the CDR3: TGTGCCAGTGGGGGACAGGGGTCCTATGGCTACACCTTC.

Only one count was recorded for this clone. V is TRBV5-1 and J is TRBJ2-5, with D possibly being TRBD1 (6 bases). V gave up 8 bases and J gave up 2 bases, with 16 bases separating them. The germline CDR1 and CDR2 sequences are SGHRS and YFSETQ. This CDR3 is 14 amino acids long. The CDR3 sequence: CASKPGQGQETQYF. CDR3 sequence (DNA): TGCGCCAGTAAGCCGGGACAAGGACAAGAGACCCAGTACTTC.

CDR3 amino acids: CASSLLGREYYEAFF. The CDR3 DNA reads as TGTGCCAGCAGTTTATTAGGCAGGGAATACTATGAAGCTTTCTTT. The J gene is TRBJ1-1, the V gene TRBV28, with D maybe TRBD1 (5 bases). CDR3 length equals 15 residues. The germline gives CDR1 MDHEN, CDR2 SYDVKM. V was shortened by 1 base and J by 7 bases, with 16 bases between the two germline ends.

The chain combines TRBV7-8 with TRBJ2-3, with a weak D call TRBD1 (5 bases). CDR1 is SGHVS and CDR2 is FQNEAQ in the germline V gene. Trimming took off 5 bases at V and 5 bases at J, with 11 bases between the two ends. The CDR3 consists of 13 residues. As DNA, the CDR3 is TGTGCCAGCAGCGCACAGGTACAAGATACGCAGTATTTT. Translating gives CASSAQVQDTQYF.

This clone showed up just once. This rearrangement joins TRBV29-1 to TRBJ2-3; 15 nucleotides line up with TRBD2. This CDR3 comprises 15 residues. Germline loops: CDR1 SQVTM, CDR2 ANQGSEA. V dropped 6 bases and J dropped 4; count of bases not matched to a gene: 5. Written as DNA, the CDR3 is TGCAGCGTCGATGGGACTAGCGGGAGGTCAGATACGCAGTATTTT. Its translation is CSVDGTSGRSDTQYF.

The genes are TRBV6-4 and TRBJ2-1; TRBD1 agrees at 7 bases. V was clipped by 10 bases and J by 10 bases; unmatched bases: 10. The CDR3 runs 12 residues. CDR1 is MRHNA, CDR2 SNTAGT, per germline. The CDR3 here is CAIRRPGGEQFF. As DNA, the CDR3 is TGTGCCATCAGAAGACCAGGGGGAGAGCAGTTCTTC.

This chain joins TRBV11-3 and TRBJ2-6; D gene unclear. The V and J ends lost 3 bases and 2 bases respectively, with 11 bases between them. The CDR3 runs 16 residues. Looked up from germline, CDR1 is SGHNT and CDR2 is YENEEA. This chain's CDR3 is CASSFRGGTGANVLTF. Here the CDR3 DNA reads TGTGCCAGCAGCTTTCGAGGCGGAACTGGGGCCAACGTCCTGACTTTC.

The chain is built from TRBV10-3 and TRBJ2-7; TRBD2 is a possible D gene (6 bases). This CDR3 has 14 amino acids. Germline V gene sequence: CDR1 ENHRY, CDR2 SYGVKD. Trimming shortened V by 5 bases and J by 4 bases, and 15 bases separated the two germline ends. In nucleotides, the CDR3 is TGTGCCATCAGTTTTGGCGGGGAGCTATACGAGCAGTACTTC. Amino acids: CAISFGGELYEQYF.

V usage is TRBV6-1 and J usage is TRBJ2-7, with a possible D match to TRBD1 (6 bases). This CDR3 has 13 amino acids. V shed 8 bases and J shed 5 bases, with 16 bases lying between them. CDR1 and CDR2 (germline): MNHNS, SASEGT. CDR3 region: CASFGTRWDEQYF. CDR3 in DNA: TGTGCCAGCTTTGGGACACGGTGGGACGAGCAGTACTTC.

This clone was seen a single time. The chain joins TRBV7-2 to TRBJ1-1; 9 bases are a match to TRBD1. Germline assignment: CDR1 SGHTA and CDR2 FQGNSA. V lost 5 bases, J lost 0 bases, and 4 bases stayed unmatched. The CDR3 consists of 15 residues. The CDR3 protein is CASSARTGVNTEAFF. As DNA, the CDR3 is TGTGCCAGCAGCGCCCGGACAGGGGTGAACACTGAAGCTTTCTTT.

This CDR3 is CASSLSFPESASYNEQFF. The CDR3 region has the DNA TGTGCCAGCAGTTTATCGTTCCCTGAGAGTGCCTCCTACAATGAGCAGTTCTTC. V usage is TRBV27 and J usage is TRBJ2-1, with D unclear. Trimming pared 0 bases from V and 0 bases from J, leaving 15 bases between. Germline V CDR1 and CDR2: MNHEY, SMNVEV (reference sequence). This CDR3 has 18 residues.

The V gene is TRBV28, the J gene TRBJ1-1; no definite D call. The CDR3 loop spans 14 amino acids. The germline V and J ends were trimmed by 5 bases and 1 base, with 11 bases remaining between them. Germline assignment: CDR1 MDHEN and CDR2 SYDVKM. The CDR3 bases are TGTGCCAGCAGTAGCCCCGGGAGGAACACTGAAGCTTTCTTT. Amino acids: CASSSPGRNTEAFF.

V is TRBV2 and J is TRBJ1-5; D gene ambiguous. V dropped 7 bases and J dropped 7 bases, with 14 bases sitting between them. Germline V gives CDR1 SNHLY, CDR2 FYNNEI. This CDR3 region has 13 residues. The CDR3 nucleotides are TGTGCCAGCATTGGAGGGTACAGCCAGCCCCAGCATTTT. Protein product: CASIGGYSQPQHF.

This clone was seen a single time. CDR3 sequence (DNA): TGTGCCATCAGTGAGGAGGGGACAGGTCCCCAAGGGAACTATGGCTACACCTTC. It encodes CAISEEGTGPQGNYGYTF. The chain recombines TRBV10-3 with TRBJ1-2; 8 bases line up with TRBD1. This CDR3 contains 18 residues. Germline V CDR1 and CDR2: ENHRY, SYGVKD. With V trimmed by 2 bases and J by 2 bases, 13 bases remained unmatched.

V gene TRBV9 combines with J gene TRBJ1-1; D is perhaps TRBD1 (5 bases). V lost 2 bases and J lost 1, with 9 bases in between. CDR1 and CDR2 from the germline V gene are SGDLS and YYNGEE. The CDR3 runs 14 residues. CDR3: CASSVDTGNTEAFF. CDR3 sequence (DNA): TGTGCCAGCAGCGTGGACACGGGGAACACTGAAGCTTTCTTT.

The CDR3 DNA is TGTGCCAGCAGTGGAGGGGGGGGGCGAGGCAATCAGCCCCAGCATTTT. Its protein is CASSGGGGRGNQPQHF. The J gene is TRBJ1-5, the V gene TRBV6-1, with a tentative D call TRBD1 (6 bases). The CDR3 has 16 residues. V lost 4 bases and J lost 2, with 15 bases in between. In germline, CDR1 is MNHNS, CDR2 SASEGT.

The chain links TRBV7-9 to TRBJ2-7; 11 bases fit TRBD1. Germline lookup yields CDR1 SEHNR and CDR2 FQNEAQ (reference sequence). The CDR3 loop spans 14 amino acids. V gave up 5 bases and J gave up 5 bases; unmatched junction bases: 5. For the CDR3, the DNA is TGTGCCAGCAGCCCGGGACAGGGGGTGGACGAGCAGTACTTC. Its protein product is CASSPGQGVDEQYF.

The chain carries TRBV10-2 and TRBJ1-5; D unresolved. V lost 5 bases and J lost 3, with 17 bases in between. The CDR3 spans 16 residues. Germline CDR1 and CDR2: WSHSY and SAAADI. The CDR3 region is CASSPTGSLPNQPQHF. The CDR3 DNA reads TGCGCCAGCAGTCCCACCGGGTCCCTACCCAATCAGCCCCAGCATTTT.

CDR3 amino acids: CASTVRGTSGNNEQFF. The CDR3, as DNA: TGTGCCAGCACGGTACGAGGGACTAGCGGAAACAATGAGCAGTTCTTC. The V gene is TRBV27, the J gene TRBJ2-1, with 11 bases that match TRBD2. CDR1 MNHEY and CDR2 SMNVEV come from the germline V gene (reference sequence). The CDR3 loop spans 16 amino acids. V shed 7 bases and J 5 bases; nucleotides not matched to a gene: 10.

The V gene is TRBV19, the J gene TRBJ1-2; 10 positions agree with TRBD1. Unmatched junction bases numbered 12, after V lost 11 bases and J lost 0 bases. The germline gives CDR1 LNHDA, CDR2 SQIVND (reference sequence). The CDR3 is 16 residues long. Here the CDR3 DNA reads TGTGCCGTGAAGACGGGACAGGGGACCACTAACTATGGCTACACCTTC. Translated: CAVKTGQGTTNYGYTF.